The 29 T cell receptor beta chains listed next were all sequenced from one sample in a study of blood T cell repertoires in COVID-19. Generated by immunoSEQ multiplex PCR, the TCRdb table keeps only in-frame clones and is missing some. The sample lists 400,000 to 550,000 clones; about 85% were seen once. Sequenced sample: PBMCs or T cells enriched from blood (not recorded which). The receptor set was obtained from a young woman with acute COVID-19.

The table lists this clone with a few counts. The genes are TRBV6-2 or TRBV6-3 and TRBJ1-2, with a possible D match to TRBD1 (6 bases). V lost 5 bases and J lost 1, with 17 bases in between. The CDR3 spans 16 residues. Germline V gene sequence: CDR1 MNHEY, CDR2 SVGEGT. The CDR3 loop is CASSQPGTSRNYGYTF. CDR3 coding DNA: TGTGCCAGCAGTCAACCCGGGACATCTCGTAACTATGGCTACACCTTC.

The genes are TRBV28 and TRBJ2-1, with D possibly TRBD2 on 6 matching bases. This CDR3 is 18 amino acids long. Germline-derived CDR1 and CDR2 are MDHEN and SYDVKM. V gave up 5 bases and J gave up 3 bases, with 23 bases separating them. The CDR3 nucleotides are TGTGCCAGCAGTAACACACTGGGCGGGGCCCATTTCTACAATGAGCAGTTCTTC. Protein product: CASSNTLGGAHFYNEQFF.

This clone was found once. The gene calls are TRBV9 and TRBJ1-3; 7 bases align to TRBD1. V dropped 0 bases and J dropped 0; count of bases not matched to a gene: 15. Looked up from germline, CDR1 is SGDLS and CDR2 is YYNGEE. The CDR3 contains 20 residues. CDR3 coding DNA: TGTGCCAGCAGCGTAGACCCAACCTCGGGACAGAGTTACTCTGGAAACACCATATATTTT. This sequence encodes CASSVDPTSGQSYSGNTIYF.

The chain links TRBV19 to TRBJ2-5, with TRBD2 identical over 9 bases. The V and J ends lost 4 bases and 6 bases, in that order; junction bases with no gene match: 6. This CDR3 region has 14 residues. Germline values: CDR1 LNHDA, CDR2 SQIVND (reference sequence). This CDR3 is CASSKAGGPKTQYF. CDR3 coding DNA: TGTGCCAGTAGTAAGGCGGGAGGGCCAAAGACCCAGTACTTC.

The genes are TRBV9 and TRBJ2-1, with D unclear. This CDR3 contains 15 residues. Germline V gene data show CDR1 as SGDLS and CDR2 as YYNGEE. V was clipped by 3 bases and J by 0 bases, with 10 bases between them. The CDR3 region is CASSGTVSSYNEQFF. The CDR3 DNA sequence: TGTGCCAGCAGCGGAACGGTGAGCTCCTACAATGAGCAGTTCTTC. Full variable domain (missing parts from reference TRBV9 and TRBJ2-1): DSGVTQTPKHLITATGQRVTLRCSPRSGDLSVYWYQQSLDQGLQFLIQYYNGEERAKGNILERFSAQQFPDLHSELNLSSLELGDSALYFCASSGTVSSYNEQFFGPGTRLTVL.

The chain has TRBV5-5 and TRBJ1-2; D possibly corresponds to TRBD1 (6 bases). This CDR3 is 13 amino acids long. Deletions cut 4 bases from V and 5 bases from J, with 12 bases between. Germline V gives CDR1 SGHKS, CDR2 YYEKEE (reference sequence). Written as DNA, the CDR3 is TGTGCCAGCAGCCGGGACAAAGGGTATGGCTACACCTTC. This codes for CASSRDKGYGYTF.

In its sample, this clone was seen once. CDR3 DNA sequence: TGTGCCAGCAGTGACTCCCCAGTTGAGACTGGTAAGCAGTTCTTC. Encoded protein: CASSDSPVETGKQFF. The chain links TRBV6-4 to TRBJ2-1; D is uncertain. CDR1 is MRHNA, CDR2 SNTAGT, per germline. The CDR3 extends over 15 amino acids. V was shortened by 0 bases and J by 11 bases, with 17 bases between the two germline ends.

The chain has TRBV5-4 and TRBJ1-1; 7 nucleotides agree with TRBD1. Germline-derived CDR1 and CDR2 are SGHNT and YYREEE (reference sequence). The junction had 12 bases not matched to a gene; V was cut back by 4 bases and J by 3 bases. The CDR3 is made up of 16 amino acids. The CDR3 DNA follows: TGTGCCAGCAGCCCATCCCCAGGGGGGTGGGACACTGAAGCTTTCTTT. Translating it yields CASSPSPGGWDTEAFF.

The DNA for the CDR3 is TGTGCCAGCAGCTTCCTCTCTGGAAACACCATATATTTT. The encoded protein is CASSFLSGNTIYF. The chain joins TRBV5-5 to TRBJ1-3, with unresolved D. Germline V gene sequence: CDR1 SGHKS, CDR2 YYEKEE (reference sequence). The ends were cut back, 2 bases at V and 0 bases at J, with 3 bases in the middle. This CDR3 contains 13 residues.

The chain is built from TRBV18 and TRBJ2-5; 11 bases line up with TRBD2. The V and J ends lost 4 bases and 5 bases, in that order; junction bases with no gene match: 9. Looked up from germline, CDR1 is KGHSH and CDR2 is LQKENI. CDR3 length equals 16 residues. The CDR3 DNA sequence: TGTGCCAGCTCACGGACTTTAGCGGGAGGGCCGGAGACCCAGTACTTC. Translation: CASSRTLAGGPETQYF.

The rearrangement joins TRBV19 to TRBJ2-7; perhaps TRBD1 as D (5 bases). The CDR3 sequence is 14 residues long. The V and J ends lost 6 bases and 3 bases respectively, with 15 bases between them. Germline V CDR1 and CDR2: LNHDA, SQIVND (reference sequence). CDR3 sequence: CASRPGNPHYEQYF. The CDR3 DNA follows: TGTGCCAGTAGGCCAGGGAATCCCCACTACGAGCAGTACTTC.

The rearrangement links TRBV5-1 to TRBJ1-5, with D unresolved. V dropped 1 base and J dropped 0 bases, with 8 bases sitting between them. CDR1 and CDR2 from the germline V gene are SGHRS and YFSETQ. This CDR3 contains 15 residues. The CDR3 protein is CASSLSTDSNQPQHF. The DNA for the CDR3 is TGCGCCAGCAGCTTGTCAACTGATAGCAATCAGCCCCAGCATTTT. The whole variable domain, filled in from reference TRBV5-1 and TRBJ1-5, reads KAGVTQTPRYLIKTRGQQVTLSCSPISGHRSVSWYQQTPGQGLQFLFEYFSETQRNKGNFPGRFSGRQFSNSRSEMNVSTLELGDSALYLCASSLSTDSNQPQHFGDGTRLSIL.

This sequence joins TRBV6-1 and TRBJ2-1; 10 positions agree with TRBD2. The CDR3 totals 15 residues. Germline CDR1 is MNHNS and CDR2 is SASEGT. Trimming cost V 0 bases and J 7 bases; bases outside gene matches: 3. For the CDR3, the DNA is TGTGCCAGCAGTGAAGCTATAGCGGGGGGAAATGAGCAGTTCTTC. Translated: CASSEAIAGGNEQFF.

This clone is a singleton in its sample. The chain has TRBV13 and TRBJ1-6; D is uncertain. Germline assignment: CDR1 PRHDT and CDR2 FYEKMQ (reference sequence). The CDR3 covers 16 residues. V was clipped by 2 bases and J by 0 bases, with 8 bases between them. CDR3 nucleotides: TGTGCCAGCAGCTTATTTGCGGGCTCCTATAATTCACCCCTCCACTTT. It is translated as CASSLFAGSYNSPLHF.

The chain employs TRBV7-3 and TRBJ2-3; D may be TRBD2 (6 bases). V dropped 5 bases and J dropped 1 base, with 10 bases sitting between them. CDR3 size: 14 residues. The germline V gene encodes CDR1 SGHTA and CDR2 FQGTGA. The CDR3 DNA is TGTGCCAGCAGCCGGGAGTGGGGCACAGATACGCAGTATTTT. Protein: CASSREWGTDTQYF.

The V call is TRBV9, the J call TRBJ1-1, with a possible D match to TRBD1 (6 bases). The V and J ends lost 3 bases and 0 bases respectively, with 12 bases between them. This CDR3 is 15 amino acids long. In germline, CDR1 is SGDLS, CDR2 YYNGEE. As DNA, the CDR3 is TGTGCCAGCAGCGCAGGACAGTTCATGAACACTGAAGCTTTCTTT. This sequence encodes CASSAGQFMNTEAFF.

V usage is TRBV19 and J usage is TRBJ2-6, with 7 bases identical to TRBD2. The CDR3 is 15 amino acids. V lost 4 bases, J lost 7 bases, and 7 bases stayed unmatched. The V gene's germline CDR1 is LNHDA and CDR2 SQIVND (reference sequence). DNA of the CDR3: TGTGCCAGTAGTACCTGGGAGGGTCCCGCCAACGTCCTGACTTTC. Its translation: CASSTWEGPANVLTF.

V gene TRBV27 combines with J gene TRBJ2-1, with 7 bases that match TRBD2. After removal of 8 bases from V and 6 bases from J, the junction contained 16 bases not matched to a gene. The CDR3 has 16 amino acids. Germline assignment: CDR1 MNHEY and CDR2 SMNVEV (reference sequence). CDR3 sequence (DNA): TGTGCCAGCCGGAGTGTACGGCTAGCGGCTTTCAATGAGCAGTTCTTC. As protein: CASRSVRLAAFNEQFF.

The V gene is TRBV7-9, the J gene TRBJ1-6; TRBD1 might be the D (5 bases). V shed 5 bases and J shed 11 bases, with 10 bases lying between them. CDR3 length: 12 residues. Germline lookup yields CDR1 SEHNR and CDR2 FQNEAQ (reference sequence). The CDR3 loop is CASSIGEAPLHF. CDR3 nucleotides: TGTGCCAGCAGCATAGGGGAGGCACCCCTCCACTTT.

The chain uses TRBV7-9 and TRBJ2-2; 8 positions agree with TRBD1. The germline gives CDR1 SEHNR, CDR2 FQNEAQ (reference sequence). The CDR3 has 14 residues. Trimming took 0 bases from V and 8 from J; bases not matched to a gene: 2. For the CDR3, the DNA is TGTGCCAGCAGCTTAGCGGGACAGGCTGGGGAGCTGTTTTTT. This translates into CASSLAGQAGELFF.

The rearrangement links TRBV5-4 to TRBJ1-5, with D maybe TRBD1 (5 bases). In germline, CDR1 is SGHNT, CDR2 YYREEE (reference sequence). This CDR3 is 14 amino acids long. With 0 bases removed from V and 5 bases from J, the gap between germline ends came to 9 bases. CDR3 sequence: CASSLGTSDQPQHF. In DNA, the CDR3 is TGTGCCAGCAGCTTGGGGACATCAGATCAGCCCCAGCATTTT.

CDR3 protein: CASSEGQGKAEAFF. In nucleotides, the CDR3 is TGTGCCAGCAGCGAGGGACAGGGGAAGGCTGAAGCTTTCTTT. The gene calls are TRBV9 and TRBJ1-1; 10 positions match TRBD1. Germline values: CDR1 SGDLS, CDR2 YYNGEE. The CDR3 covers 14 residues. J gave up 6 bases and V 3 bases, and 5 bases lay outside the gene matches.

The rearrangement links TRBV7-9 to TRBJ1-4; unclear D gene. Germline V gives CDR1 SEHNR, CDR2 FQNEAQ (reference sequence). V was trimmed by 5 bases and J by 8 bases, leaving 15 bases between them. This CDR3 region has 14 residues. The CDR3 sequence is CASSRDLTEEKLFF. The CDR3 DNA reads as TGTGCCAGCAGCCGAGACCTTACGGAGGAAAAACTGTTTTTT.

V usage is TRBV18 and J usage is TRBJ2-7, with D tentatively TRBD1 (5 bases). The CDR3 loop spans 14 amino acids. Trimming took off 0 bases at V and 2 bases at J, with 8 bases between the two ends. In germline, CDR1 is KGHSH, CDR2 LQKENI. The CDR3 is CASSPPETAYEQYF. The CDR3 nucleotides read TGTGCCAGCTCACCACCGGAGACAGCCTACGAGCAGTACTTC.

The chain is built from TRBV10-3 and TRBJ2-1; 12 bases align to TRBD2. CDR1 and CDR2 (germline): ENHRY, SYGVKD. J was trimmed by 2 bases and V by 7 bases; bases with no gene match: 6. The CDR3 is 16 amino acids. In DNA form, the CDR3 reads TGTGCCATCAAGGCAACTAGCGGGGGGACCTACAATGAGCAGTTCTTC. It codes for CAIKATSGGTYNEQFF.

This sequence joins TRBV30 and TRBJ1-1; no clear D gene. Germline loops: CDR1 GTSNPN, CDR2 SVGIG (reference sequence). V was trimmed by 2 bases and J by 1 base, leaving 11 bases between them. This CDR3 comprises 14 residues. CDR3 in DNA: TGTGCCTGGAGTAGAGACGGAGGGAACACTGAAGCTTTCTTT. Translated, it gives CAWSRDGGNTEAFF.

The chain couples TRBV10-3 to TRBJ1-2, with 7 positions matching TRBD1. Germline CDR1 and CDR2: ENHRY and SYGVKD. The CDR3 runs 11 residues. After removal of 7 bases from V and 5 bases from J, the junction contained 1 base not matched to a gene. The CDR3 DNA is TGTGCCATCAAGGGGGCGTATGGCTACACCTTC. Amino acids: CAIKGAYGYTF.

The chain joins TRBV18 to TRBJ1-1, with D possibly TRBD1 on 5 matching bases. This CDR3 is built from 19 residues. The V gene lost 0 bases and the J gene lost 1 base, with 21 bases spanning the gap. Germline V gene data show CDR1 as KGHSH and CDR2 as LQKENI. The CDR3, as DNA: TGTGCCAGCTCACCACCGTCATTGGGGGAGGTGGAGCAGAACACTGAAGCTTTCTTT. Encoded protein: CASSPPSLGEVEQNTEAFF.

The V gene is TRBV28, the J gene TRBJ1-2; TRBD1 is a possible D gene (6 bases). The CDR3 is 16 residues long. Trimming took off 6 bases at V and 0 bases at J, with 17 bases between the two ends. Germline CDR1 MDHEN, CDR2 SYDVKM. The CDR3 DNA sequence: TGTGCCAGCAGCCGCGGACAGTCGTTAGCTAACTATGGCTACACCTTC. Its protein is CASSRGQSLANYGYTF.